Listed below are T cell receptor beta chains from one sample, sequenced in a study of T-cell reconstitution after alpha-beta-depleted transplantation in children. TCRdb fed the PCR reads into MiXCR, producing one record per CDR3 protein. The table includes approximately 390,000 distinct CDR3 sequences, approximately 10% detected once. The sample was PBMCs from the stem cell graft donor, taken from the stem cell graft. These receptors were collected from a human donor who donated a stem cell graft to a child with acute myeloid leukemia. CDR3s include the opening cysteine and the closing phenylalanine or tryptophan. D genes are given only for firm matches. Size tells how often a clone was seen (once, few, many) or the class of an expanded clone, and some rows leave it out.

j_gene,abundance,v_gene,d_gene,CDR3aa,CDR3nt
TRBJ2-7,few,TRBV7-9,-,CASSRGQQTYEQYF,TGTGCCAGCAGCAGAGGACAGCAGACCTACGAGCAGTACTTC
TRBJ1-2,few,TRBV6-5,-,CASSYNRGNGYTF,TGTGCCAGCAGTTACAACCGGGGAAATGGCTACACCTTC
TRBJ2-7,-,TRBV5-1,-,CASSMTSEQYF,TGCGCCAGCAGCATGACGAGCGAGCAGTACTTC
TRBJ2-3,few,TRBV20-1,TRBD2,CKVAGDRTDTQYF,TGCAAGGTAGCGGGAGATCGCACAGATACGCAGTATTTT
TRBJ1-2,many,TRBV7-2,-,CASSLAAGSYYGYTF,TGTGCCAGCAGCTTAGCTGCGGGGAGTTACTATGGCTACACCTTC
TRBJ1-3,few,TRBV6-1,-,CASSQTQANSGNTIYF,TGTGCCAGCAGCCAGACACAGGCAAACTCTGGAAACACCATATATTTT
TRBJ1-4,-,TRBV20-1,-,CSASTGATNEKLFF,TGCAGTGCTTCCACAGGTGCAACTAATGAAAAACTGTTTTTT
TRBJ2-1,-,TRBV20-1,TRBD2,CSARLAGTSYNEQFF,TGCAGTGCTAGACTAGCGGGTACCTCCTACAATGAGCAGTTCTTC
TRBJ1-1,many,TRBV3-1,TRBD1,CASSQGRGTEAFF,TGTGCCAGCAGCCAGGGCAGGGGGACTGAAGCTTTCTTT
TRBJ1-5,many,TRBV12-3/TRBV12-4,TRBD1,CASTFQGGNQPQHF,TGTGCCAGCACTTTCCAGGGGGGCAATCAGCCCCAGCATTTT
TRBJ2-7,-,TRBV29-1,-,CSVFVSTYEQYF,TGCAGCGTATTTGTCAGTACCTACGAGCAGTACTTC
TRBJ2-5,few,TRBV29-1,-,CSVELVGDGQETQYF,TGCAGCGTTGAATTGGTAGGGGATGGGCAAGAGACCCAGTACTTC
TRBJ2-1,-,TRBV12-3/TRBV12-4,-,CASSLFGGLGDEQFF,TGTGCCAGCAGTTTATTCGGGGGGCTAGGGGATGAGCAGTTCTTC
TRBJ2-6,few,TRBV6-6,-,CASSSPFNVLTF,TGTGCCAGCAGTTCCCCCTTTAACGTCCTGACTTTC
TRBJ2-7,-,TRBV5-1,TRBD1,CASSLGDSQGGQYF,TGCGCCAGCAGCTTGGGGGACAGTCAAGGAGGGCAGTACTTC
TRBJ2-3,many,TRBV5-1,TRBD2,CASSLLGTSGGADTQYF,TGCGCCAGCAGCTTGCTTGGGACTAGCGGGGGGGCAGATACGCAGTATTTT
TRBJ2-3,-,TRBV6-5,-,CARSQVDTQYF,TGTGCCCGCAGCCAGGTAGATACGCAGTATTTC
TRBJ1-1,few,TRBV25-1,-,CASSDPDEAFF,TGTGCCAGCAGTGATCCAGATGAAGCTTTCTTT
TRBJ2-3,-,TRBV5-1,TRBD2,CASSLVTSVVADTQYF,TGCGCCAGCAGCTTGGTGACTAGCGTGGTCGCAGATACGCAGTATTTT
TRBJ2-5,many,TRBV4-1,-,CASSQVVSKETQYF,TGCGCCAGCAGCCAAGTAGTTAGCAAAGAGACCCAGTACTTC
TRBJ2-1,few,TRBV27,-,CASSLSIWNNEQFF,TGTGCCAGCAGTTTATCGATATGGAACAATGAGCAGTTCTTC
TRBJ1-5,-,TRBV2,-,CTSSQRAWEGYSNQPQHF,TGTACCAGCAGTCAGAGGGCGTGGGAGGGGTATAGCAATCAGCCCCAGCATTTT
TRBJ2-7,-,TRBV20-1,-,CSARVSPGGPEQYF,TGCAGTGCTAGAGTCTCGCCGGGTGGTCCCGAGCAGTACTTC
TRBJ2-5,-,TRBV12-3/TRBV12-4,TRBD2,CASSLVNGGGETQYF,TGTGCCAGCAGTTTGGTAAATGGGGGGGGAGAGACCCAGTACTTC
TRBJ1-4,-,TRBV20-1,TRBD1,CSAIGQEPHEKLFF,TGCAGTGCTATTGGACAGGAACCCCATGAAAAACTGTTTTTT
TRBJ2-3,many,TRBV20-1,-,CSASIPVGGPFSDTQYF,TGCAGTGCTAGTATTCCCGTGGGGGGGCCTTTCTCAGATACGCAGTATTTT
TRBJ1-5,-,TRBV12-5,-,CASGLTTGHNPGYSNQPQHF,TGTGCTAGTGGTTTGACAACGGGCCATAATCCAGGTTATAGCAATCAGCCCCAGCATTTT
TRBJ2-7,few,TRBV4-3,-,CASSQGETGSYEQYF,TGCGCCAGCAGCCAAGGGGAAACAGGCTCCTACGAGCAGTACTTC
TRBJ1-1,few,TRBV7-9,-,CASSRASTGLTEAFF,TGTGCCAGCAGCCGGGCCTCCACAGGGCTCACTGAAGCTTTCTTT
TRBJ2-3,few,TRBV20-1,TRBD2,CSASPGLVTDTQYF,TGCAGTGCTAGTCCGGGACTAGTCACAGATACGCAGTATTTT
TRBJ1-5,once,TRBV30,-,CAWSVGSNQPQHF,TGTGCCTGGAGTGTTGGTAGCAATCAGCCCCAGCATTTT
TRBJ1-1,few,TRBV20-1,TRBD1,CSAVGQSVTEAFF,TGCAGTGCAGTGGGACAGAGTGTCACTGAAGCTTTCTTT